The 4 T cell receptor beta chains below come from one sample, sequenced in a study of vaccination and CD4 T cells after COVID-19. The Oncomine TCR Beta short-read assay was applied to DNA of cultured CD4+ T cells. TCRdb called the PCR reads again in MiXCR, with one record for every CDR3 protein. Seen here are about 17,000 distinct CDR3 sequences, approximately 54% observed once, and the top ten hold more than 9%. Treatment described: approximately 9-day PBMC culture with coronavirus spike peptide pools or control peptides (ViraFEST assay). Their antigens remain unidentified. What was sequenced was CD4+ T cells from blood, cultured in vitro. Every receptor here comes from a human donor who had recovered from COVID-19.

The J gene is TRBJ2-3, the V gene TRBV6-2 or TRBV6-3, with D perhaps matching TRBD2 (5 bases). This CDR3 has 15 amino acids. Trimming stripped 7 bases from V and 1 base from J, with 15 bases between. Per germline, CDR1 MNHEY and CDR2 SVGEGT. The CDR3 DNA is TGTGCCAGCAACCATCCTAGCTTCCGCACAGATACGCAGTATTTT. It specifies CASNHPSFRTDTQYF.

The chain has TRBV20-1 and TRBJ2-3; TRBD2 matches at 12 bases. CDR1 is DFQATT, CDR2 SNEGSKA, per germline (reference sequence). The CDR3 spans 16 residues. Trimming at V came to 0 bases and at J to 4 bases, leaving 5 bases not matched to a gene. Here the CDR3 reads CSARDPSGRVADTQYF. The CDR3 DNA reads as TGCAGTGCTAGAGACCCTAGCGGGAGGGTAGCAGATACGCAGTATTTT.

Details on this clonotype: Germline is not matched at one junction end, which may reflect a read error. The chain has TRBV2 and TRBJ2-5, with D unresolved. CDR1 and CDR2 from the germline V gene are SNHLY and FYNNEI. The length of the CDR3 is 14 residues. Here the CDR3 reads CASSEVARQETQYF. The CDR3 coding sequence is TGCGCCAGCAGTGAAGTGGCACGTCAAGAGACCCAGTACTTC.

This clonotype is a singleton in its sample. The chain uses TRBV9 and TRBJ2-3; TRBD2 matches at 8 bases. Germline-derived CDR1 and CDR2 are SGDLS and YYNGEE. The CDR3 runs 18 residues. V shed 4 bases and J 1 base; nucleotides not matched to a gene: 14. The CDR3 spells CASSPPWGGREGTDTQYF. In DNA, the CDR3 is TGTGCCAGCAGCCCGCCCTGGGGGGGGCGGGAGGGCACAGATACGCAGTATTTT.